The present entry profiles one T cell receptor (beta chain) with its context. The data were obtained in a study of blood T cell repertoires in COVID-19. Study information: The United States, Italy and Spain were the sources of the acute and convalescent COVID-19 samples.

Libraries were prepared by immunoSEQ multiplex PCR; TCRdb keeps only in-frame clonotypes and omits some of them. The table shows 63,000 or so clones, with roughly 77% occurring only once. This receptor was obtained from a human donor in a cohort sampled during active COVID-19. Sequenced material: peripheral blood.

DNA of the CDR3: TGTGCCAGCAGCCCGACGCGACAGGGGGCCAACTACGAGCAGTACTTC. Encoded protein: CASSPTRQGANYEQYF. This chain uses TRBV7-8 with TRBJ2-7; TRBD1 agrees at 10 bases. Germline V gives CDR1 SGHVS, CDR2 FQNEAQ. Unmatched junction bases numbered 10, after V lost 5 bases and J lost 3 bases. This CDR3 has 16 residues.